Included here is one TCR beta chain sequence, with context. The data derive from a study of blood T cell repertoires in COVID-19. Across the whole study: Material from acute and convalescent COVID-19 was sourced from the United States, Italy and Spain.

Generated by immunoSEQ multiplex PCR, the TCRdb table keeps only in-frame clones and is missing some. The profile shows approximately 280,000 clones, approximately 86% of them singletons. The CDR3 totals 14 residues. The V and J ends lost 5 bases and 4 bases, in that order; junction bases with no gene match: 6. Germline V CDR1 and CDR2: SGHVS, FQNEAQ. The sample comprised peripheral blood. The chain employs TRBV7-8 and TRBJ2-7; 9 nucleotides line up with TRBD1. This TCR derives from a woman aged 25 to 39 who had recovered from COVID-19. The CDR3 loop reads CASSHNRGQYEQYF. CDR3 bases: TGTGCCAGCAGCCACAACAGGGGGCAGTACGAGCAGTACTTC.